This TCR beta chain was observed in a study of blood T cell repertoires in COVID-19. Study-wide context: Some COVID-19 samples were acute and others convalescent; all came from the United States, Italy and Spain.

The authors' processing: From reference gene primer amplification, estimates of nucleated cell counts were derived. Sequencing used immunoSEQ multiplex PCR; TCRdb keeps in-frame clones, though not all of them. That table is the source of V, J and clone size, and D and trimming were worked out from the DNA. Here the sample spans about 70,000 clones, more than 80% being singletons. J was trimmed by 5 bases and V by 4 bases; bases with no gene match: 4. This CDR3 region has 14 residues. Germline values: CDR1 SGHDT, CDR2 YYEEEE. Sequenced input: peripheral blood. This chain links TRBV5-6 with TRBJ2-2; 8 bases map to TRBD1. This TCR was recovered from an elderly man with acute or convalescent COVID-19. CDR3 bases: TGTGCCAGCAGCCCTGGACAGGGTACCGGGGAGCTGTTTTTT. It codes for CASSPGQGTGELFF.